Presented here are 2 T cell receptor beta chains from one specimen sequenced in a study of Graves' ophthalmopathy and Graves' hyperthyroidism (dated 2018 in TCRdb). Sequencer: Illumina HiSeq 2000. TCR beta CDR3 regions were amplified from RNA transcripts for repertoire sequencing. A first-round RT-PCR used HTBI primers with the Qiagen OneStep RT-PCR kit, followed by a second-round multiplex PCR, size selection and purification. TCRdb took the public reads, trimmed them with fastp at Q25, ran MiXCR for clone calling and kept in-frame beta chains. CDR3 protein sequences are deduplicated, and each keeps its most common genes and DNA. The sample table holds hundreds of thousands of distinct CDR3 sequences, of which approximately 21% were seen once. The ten most abundant clones make up 7.1% of the sample. Sequencing input: peripheral blood. Every receptor here comes from a woman aged 18-29 years with stable Graves' hyperthyroidism. Some clones in this sample may be carry-over from other donors' samples. Donor details come from another sample of the same person, matched by shared clones.

This sequence joins TRBV12-3 or TRBV12-4 and TRBJ1-1; 8 nucleotides line up with TRBD1. This CDR3 contains 14 residues. The V and J ends lost 4 bases and 7 bases, in that order; junction bases with no gene match: 8. In DNA, the CDR3 is TGTGCCAGCAGTTCCCTGGCAGGGGGCGGTGAAGCTTTCTTT. This codes for CASSSLAGGGEAFF.

About this clonotype itself: The CDR3 ends on some other residue instead of the conserved phenylalanine or tryptophan, so this is likely a read error. The chain couples TRBV7-2 to TRBJ1-2; D unresolved. The CDR3 spans 13 residues. V was cut by 3 bases and J by 0 bases, with 5 bases left in between. The germline V gene has CDR1 SGHTA and CDR2 FQGNSA. The CDR3 loop is CASSFGPNYGYTL. CDR3 DNA sequence: TGTGCCAGCAGCTTCGGACCTAACTATGGCTACACCTTA.